The 25 T cell receptor beta chains in this list originate from one sample, sequenced in a study of cytomegalovirus exposure and HLA in healthy donors (dated by TCRdb to between 2016 and 2019). Preparation of the library involved the immunoSEQ multiplex PCR assay. For the multiplex PCR, a mixture combining 60 forward primers for TCR Vbeta segments and 13 reverse primers for TCR Jbeta segments was used. In its TCRdb copy, this immuneACCESS table keeps in-frame sequences only and misses some clones. Where compared with another copy, unresolved V genes explain less than half of these, and the others have no known cause. This sample comprises some 190,000 clones, around 88% of them detected only once. Around 0.3% of the sample lies in the top ten. The sample was PBMCs. The receptors shown here come from a woman in her twenties or thirties in good health and CMV-seronegative.

The V gene is TRBV9, the J gene TRBJ1-1, with D tentatively TRBD1 (6 bases). Germline CDR1 is SGDLS and CDR2 is YYNGEE. The CDR3 sequence is 14 residues long. With 4 bases removed from V and 3 bases from J, the gap between germline ends came to 13 bases. The CDR3 DNA sequence: TGTGCCAGCAGCTTTCGAGGGGGGGACACTGAAGCTTTCTTT. Its protein product is CASSFRGGDTEAFF. The full variable domain, with the rest looked up from reference TRBV9 and TRBJ1-1, is DSGVTQTPKHLITATGQRVTLRCSPRSGDLSVYWYQQSLDQGLQFLIQYYNGEERAKGNILERFSAQQFPDLHSELNLSSLELGDSALYFCASSFRGGDTEAFFGQGTRLTVV.

This clone was observed a single time. The gene calls are TRBV4-1 and TRBJ1-3; D gene ambiguous. Germline CDR1 reads MGHRA; CDR2 reads YSYEKL. V shed 1 base and J shed 0 bases, with 13 bases lying between them. The CDR3 is made up of 17 amino acids. CDR3 amino acids: CASSQGGLTYSGNTIYF. CDR3 in DNA: TGCGCCAGCAGCCAAGGAGGCCTTACCTACTCTGGAAACACCATATATTTT.

The chain uses TRBV14 and TRBJ1-1, with TRBD1 matching over 8 bases. Germline-derived CDR1 and CDR2 are SGHDN and FVKESK. This CDR3 is built from 15 residues. Losses at the gene ends were 6 bases for V and 5 bases for J; bases not matched to a gene: 11. The CDR3, as DNA: TGTGCCAGCAGAACCCCAAACAGGGGGAGGACTGAAGCTTTCTTT. Protein sequence: CASRTPNRGRTEAFF. Using reference TRBV14 and TRBJ1-1 for the parts outside the CDR3, the full variable domain is EAGVTQFPSHSVIEKGQTVTLRCDPISGHDNLYWYRRVMGKEIKFLLHFVKESKQDESGMPNNRFLAERTGGTYSTLKVQPAELEDSGVYFCASRTPNRGRTEAFFGQGTRLTVV.

This clone was seen a few times. The chain couples TRBV6-5 to TRBJ2-1; TRBD2 matches 7 bases. The CDR3 spans 15 residues. Germline loops: CDR1 MNHEY, CDR2 SVGAGI. Unmatched junction bases numbered 7, after V lost 1 base and J lost 7 bases. CDR3 nucleotides: TGTGCCAGCAGTTACTTGGCGGGAGTGGGAAATGAGCAGTTCTTC. Translation: CASSYLAGVGNEQFF.

The rearrangement uses TRBV5-6 and TRBJ1-4, with D unresolved. Looked up from germline, CDR1 is SGHDT and CDR2 is YYEEEE. Trimming shortened V by 4 bases and J by 8 bases, and 21 bases separated the two germline ends. The CDR3 length is 16 residues. CDR3 DNA sequence: TGTGCCAGCAGCCCTACCCCGGGTTCCCAAAAGGAAAAACTGTTTTTT. Encoded protein: CASSPTPGSQKEKLFF. The full variable domain, completed using reference TRBV5-6 and TRBJ1-4, is DAGVTQSPTHLIKTRGQQVTLRCSPKSGHDTVSWYQQALGQGPQFIFQYYEEEERQRGNFPDRFSGHQFPNYSSELNVNALLLGDSALYLCASSPTPGSQKEKLFFGSGTQLSVL.

In its sample, this clone was seen once. This sequence joins TRBV4-2 and TRBJ2-7, with D possibly matching TRBD1 (7 bases). Looked up from germline, CDR1 is LGHNA and CDR2 is YNFKEQ. This CDR3 has 15 residues. V was cut by 4 bases and J by 4 bases, with 17 bases left in between. CDR3 sequence reads: CASSLRGATMYEQYF. DNA of the CDR3: TGTGCCAGCAGCCTCAGGGGGGCTACCATGTACGAGCAGTACTTC.

The chain carries TRBV28 and TRBJ2-5; TRBD2 might be the D (6 bases). The CDR3 runs to 14 residues. V lost 5 bases to trimming and J lost 2 bases, with 12 bases between them. CDR1 MDHEN and CDR2 SYDVKM come from the germline V gene. The CDR3 protein is CASSPRLGQETQYF. CDR3 sequence (DNA): TGTGCCAGCAGTCCCCGACTAGGTCAAGAGACCCAGTACTTC.

The chain is built from TRBV27 and TRBJ2-1; 11 bases agree with TRBD2. CDR3 size: 13 residues. V lost 6 bases and J lost 9; bases outside the gene matches: 4. The germline CDR1 and CDR2 sequences are MNHEY and SMNVEV (reference sequence). This chain's CDR3 is CASRKGLAVEQFF. CDR3 coding DNA: TGTGCCAGCAGAAAGGGACTAGCGGTTGAGCAGTTCTTC.

V is TRBV7-9 and J is TRBJ1-4, with TRBD1 matching over 9 bases. The V gene's germline CDR1 is SEHNR and CDR2 FQNEAQ (reference sequence). Trimming at V came to 5 bases and at J to 10 bases, leaving 20 bases not matched to a gene. This CDR3 has 18 amino acids. This CDR3 reads CASSALTAGQGQSGKLFF. CDR3 DNA: TGTGCCAGCAGCGCCCTAACCGCGGGACAGGGCCAATCAGGAAAACTGTTTTTT.

The genes are TRBV28 and TRBJ1-3; the D gene is possibly TRBD1 (5 bases). This CDR3 region has 15 residues. Germline assignment: CDR1 MDHEN and CDR2 SYDVKM. V lost 7 bases to trimming and J lost 7 bases, with 20 bases between them. Here the CDR3 reads CASTPSGQGGNTIYF. The CDR3, as DNA: TGTGCCAGCACCCCCTCGGGGCAGGGAGGGAACACCATATATTTT.

The V gene is TRBV28, the J gene TRBJ2-3; 9 nucleotides match TRBD2. The CDR3 length is 15 residues. J was trimmed by 3 bases and V by 5 bases; bases with no gene match: 6. Germline lookup yields CDR1 MDHEN and CDR2 SYDVKM. CDR3 sequence reads: CASSQSGGWTDTQYF. For the CDR3, the DNA is TGTGCCAGCAGTCAAAGCGGGGGGTGGACAGATACGCAGTATTTT.

This clone appeared once. The rearrangement links TRBV5-5 to TRBJ2-5; a possible D gene is TRBD2 (6 bases). With 4 bases removed from V and 5 bases from J, the gap between germline ends came to 15 bases. Per the germline V gene, CDR1 is SGHKS and CDR2 is YYEKEE (reference sequence). The CDR3 is made up of 14 amino acids. CDR3 loop: CASSNIAGGETQYF. The CDR3 DNA reads TGTGCCAGCAGCAATATAGCAGGAGGGGAGACCCAGTACTTC. The complete variable domain, with remaining parts taken from reference TRBV5-5 and TRBJ2-5, reads DAGVTQSPTHLIKTRGQQVTLRCSPISGHKSVSWYQQVLGQGPQFIFQYYEKEERGRGNFPDRFSARQFPNYSSELNVNALLLGDSALYLCASSNIAGGETQYFGPGTRLLVL.

The chain is built from TRBV9 and TRBJ2-5, with 11 positions matching TRBD2. This CDR3 region has 14 residues. The junction had 8 bases not matched to a gene; V was cut back by 0 bases and J by 13 bases. The V gene's germline CDR1 is SGDLS and CDR2 YYNGEE. CDR3 coding DNA: TGTGCCAGCAGCGTAGATCTAGCGGGAGGCCCTCGGTACTTC. Translation: CASSVDLAGGPRYF.

The CDR3 is CAISEGGSNQPQHF. The CDR3 bases are TGTGCCATCAGTGAAGGAGGGAGCAATCAGCCCCAGCATTTT. The chain joins TRBV10-3 to TRBJ1-5; D call uncertain. The CDR3 totals 14 residues. Trimming took off 3 bases at V and 1 base at J, with 7 bases between the two ends. Germline V gene data show CDR1 as ENHRY and CDR2 as SYGVKD.

The V call is TRBV7-8, the J call TRBJ1-5; the D is unclear. CDR3 length equals 15 residues. Trimming pared 1 base from V and 4 bases from J, leaving 11 bases between. The germline CDR1 and CDR2 sequences are SGHVS and FQNEAQ. CDR3 in DNA: TGTGCCAGCAGCTTAGGAGAGCCCCCTAATCAGCCCCAGCATTTT. This gives the protein CASSLGEPPNQPQHF.

The rearrangement links TRBV2 to TRBJ2-7, with TRBD1 identical over 8 bases. From germline, CDR1 is SNHLY and CDR2 FYNNEI. The CDR3 totals 14 residues. V lost 4 bases to trimming and J lost 6 bases; unmatched junction nucleotides: 8. The CDR3 DNA follows: TGTGCCAGCAGTGTAGGACAGGGATTCAGCGAGCAGTACTTC. Its translation is CASSVGQGFSEQYF. Full variable domain (rest looked up from reference TRBV2 and TRBJ2-7): EPEVTQTPSHQVTQMGQEVILRCVPISNHLYFYWYRQILGQKVEFLVSFYNNEISEKSEIFDDQFSVERPDGSNFTLKIRSTKLEDSAMYFCASSVGQGFSEQYFGPGTRLTVT.

The chain uses TRBV28 and TRBJ2-7; TRBD2 might be the D (5 bases). This CDR3 has 12 amino acids. In germline, CDR1 is MDHEN, CDR2 SYDVKM. Trimming removed 7 bases from V and 3 bases from J, with 10 bases in between. DNA of the CDR3: TGTGCCAGCAAAAGAGGGCTCTACGAGCAGTACTTC. Protein product: CASKRGLYEQYF.

The gene calls are TRBV5-1 and TRBJ1-1; maybe TRBD1 (6 bases). Deletions cut 2 bases from V and 4 bases from J, with 15 bases between. The germline V gene has CDR1 SGHRS and CDR2 YFSETQ. CDR3 length equals 15 residues. In nucleotides, the CDR3 is TGCGCCAGCAGCTTTTCAGGGGCCGGTAGCACTGAAGCTTTCTTT. This translates into CASSFSGAGSTEAFF.

The chain links TRBV6-1 to TRBJ2-2; possible D gene TRBD2, 5 bases. The CDR3 consists of 17 residues. Germline V gene sequence: CDR1 MNHNS, CDR2 SASEGT. Trimming removed 4 bases from V and 1 base from J, with 16 bases in between. DNA for the CDR3: TGTGCCAGCAGTGGAGGGTTGGGAATACGGAACACCGGGGAGCTGTTTTTT. Translated, it gives CASSGGLGIRNTGELFF.

The chain employs TRBV2 and TRBJ1-5; maybe TRBD1 (5 bases). There are 13 residues in the CDR3. Trimming cost V 6 bases and J 4 bases, with 10 bases left between them. Germline values: CDR1 SNHLY, CDR2 FYNNEI. In nucleotides, the CDR3 is TGTGCCAGCAGCAGCGGGGGGAATCAGCCCCAGCATTTT. The encoded protein is CASSSGGNQPQHF.

The rearrangement links TRBV7-9 to TRBJ2-7; D not certain. The germline V gene has CDR1 SEHNR and CDR2 FQNEAQ (reference sequence). Deletions cut 5 bases from V and 6 bases from J, with 11 bases between. This CDR3 spans 12 amino acids. Here the CDR3 DNA reads TGTGCCAGCAGCGGCGGAGAGTCCGAGCAGTACTTC. Amino acids: CASSGGESEQYF.

V is TRBV4-2 and J is TRBJ1-2, with D perhaps TRBD1 (5 bases). Germline loops: CDR1 LGHNA, CDR2 YNFKEQ. The length of the CDR3 is 13 residues. Trimming pared 7 bases from V and 3 bases from J, leaving 12 bases between. This CDR3 reads CASTLGGDYGYTF. CDR3 nucleotide sequence: TGTGCCAGCACCCTGGGGGGGGACTATGGCTACACCTTC.

V and J are TRBV5-1 and TRBJ2-3; 10 bases are shared with TRBD2. CDR1 SGHRS and CDR2 YFSETQ come from the germline V gene. The CDR3 length is 16 residues. V dropped 1 base and J dropped 5; count of bases not matched to a gene: 7. CDR3 residues: CASSLQSGGAVDTQYF. Here the CDR3 DNA reads TGCGCCAGCAGCTTGCAAAGCGGGGGGGCGGTAGATACGCAGTATTTT.

The V gene is TRBV5-1, the J gene TRBJ2-7; 10 bases line up with TRBD2. The germline V gene has CDR1 SGHRS and CDR2 YFSETQ. The junction had 3 bases not matched to a gene; V was cut back by 2 bases and J by 4 bases. The CDR3 spans 14 residues. The CDR3 DNA follows: TGCGCCAGCAGCTTTCGACTAGCGGGTTACGAGCAGTACTTC. Translated, it gives CASSFRLAGYEQYF.

In the case of this clone: Other nucleotide sequences from this sample produce the same CDR3. The gene calls are TRBV11-2 and TRBJ2-5; D unresolved. Germline lookup yields CDR1 SGHAT and CDR2 FQNNGV. CDR3 size: 14 residues. V dropped 1 base and J dropped 1 base, with 7 bases sitting between them. CDR3 nucleotides: TGTGCCAGCAGCTTAGGGCAGATCCAAGAGACCCAGTACTTC. It codes for CASSLGQIQETQYF.